What follows is one TCR beta chain and its context. The antigen remains undetermined. This sample was included in a study of cytomegalovirus exposure and HLA in healthy donors. Study-level findings and limits: The study put 150 to 200 TCR beta chains on its list as cytomegalovirus-associated.

TCRdb keeps only in-frame clones here, not all; method: immunoSEQ multiplex PCR. The sample yields around 62,000 clones, approximately 90% seen once. This CDR3 comprises 15 residues. Germline assignment: CDR1 MDHEN and CDR2 SYDVKM. J lost 4 bases, V lost 5 bases, and 8 bases had no gene match. Specimen: PBMCs. The clonotype comes from a woman aged 18-30 years in good health and CMV-seronegative. This chain uses TRBV28 with TRBJ2-1; 7 bases are shared with TRBD2. The CDR3 protein is CASSLSLAAYNEQFF. The CDR3 DNA is TGTGCCAGCAGTCTAAGTCTAGCGGCTTACAATGAGCAGTTCTTC.